The rows below give T cell receptor beta chains drawn from one sample of a study of vaccination and CD4 T cells after COVID-19. TCRdb redid the calling of the PCR reads with MiXCR, one entry per CDR3 protein. The repertoire consists of fewer than 20,000 distinct CDR3 sequences, with roughly 54% occurring once and the leading ten covering less than 20%. Their antigen targets remain unknown. The specimen comprised CD4+ T cells from blood, cultured in vitro, sampled before SARS-CoV-2 vaccination. These receptors originate from a human donor who had recovered from COVID-19. Both conserved end residues are part of each CDR3. D genes are given only for firm matches. Only some rows state a clone size, as once, few, many or a class for expanded clones.

v_gene: TRBV28
abundance: few
d_gene: .
j_gene: TRBJ1-1
CDR3aa: CASIGRWKQAFF
CDR3nt: TGTGCCAGCATTGGACGCTGGAAGCAAGCTTTCTTT

v_gene: TRBV7-2
abundance: few
d_gene: .
j_gene: TRBJ1-1
CDR3aa: CASSFFGRGTEAFF
CDR3nt: TGTGCCAGCAGCTTTTTCGGGAGAGGTACTGAAGCTTTCTTT

v_gene: TRBV19
abundance: .
d_gene: .
j_gene: TRBJ1-4
CDR3aa: CASSSTNSVLGEKLFF
CDR3nt: TGTGCCAGTAGTAGCACCAACAGTGTCCTAGGTGAAAAACTGTTTTTT

v_gene: TRBV6-1
abundance: once
d_gene: .
j_gene: TRBJ1-2
CDR3aa: CASKRNGYTF
CDR3nt: TGTGCCAGCAAACGAAACGGCTACACCTTC

v_gene: TRBV7-9
abundance: few
d_gene: .
j_gene: TRBJ1-6
CDR3aa: CASSTTTINSPLHF
CDR3nt: TGTGCCAGCAGCACGACTACGATTAATTCACCCCTCCACTTT

v_gene: TRBV6-2/TRBV6-3
abundance: .
d_gene: .
j_gene: TRBJ1-2
CDR3aa: CASSPTGDYNYGYTF
CDR3nt: TGTGCCAGCAGTCCAACGGGGGACTATAACTATGGCTACACCTTC

v_gene: TRBV7-8
abundance: .
d_gene: TRBD1
j_gene: TRBJ2-7
CDR3aa: CASSKTGTGDYEQYF
CDR3nt: TGTGCCAGCAGCAAGACCGGGACAGGAGATTACGAGCAGTACTTC

v_gene: TRBV6-1
abundance: .
d_gene: .
j_gene: TRBJ2-5
CDR3aa: CASSQGSRETQYF
CDR3nt: TGTGCCAGCAGCCAGGGGTCTCGAGAGACCCAGTACTTC

v_gene: TRBV19
abundance: .
d_gene: .
j_gene: TRBJ2-6
CDR3aa: CASSTHSSGANVLTF
CDR3nt: TGTGCCAGTAGTACGCACAGCTCTGGGGCCAACGTCCTGACTTTC

v_gene: TRBV7-2
abundance: .
d_gene: .
j_gene: TRBJ2-7
CDR3aa: CASSFKGLTYEQYF
CDR3nt: TGTGCCAGCAGCTTCAAGGGTCTCACATACGAGCAGTACTTC

v_gene: TRBV20-1
abundance: few
d_gene: .
j_gene: TRBJ1-5
CDR3aa: CSAWDINQPQHF
CDR3nt: TGCAGTGCCTGGGACATCAATCAGCCCCAGCATTTT

v_gene: TRBV6-2/TRBV6-3
abundance: .
d_gene: TRBD2
j_gene: TRBJ2-5
CDR3aa: CASSELAAAQYF
CDR3nt: TGTGCCAGCAGCGAACTAGCGGCGGCCCAGTACTTC

v_gene: TRBV12-3/TRBV12-4
abundance: .
d_gene: .
j_gene: TRBJ2-5
CDR3aa: CASSFGIGETQYF
CDR3nt: TGTGCCAGCAGTTTTGGAATTGGAGAGACCCAGTACTTC

v_gene: TRBV6-5
abundance: .
d_gene: TRBD2
j_gene: TRBJ2-3
CDR3aa: CASSYWREASTDTQYF
CDR3nt: TGTGCCAGCAGTTACTGGCGGGAGGCGAGCACAGATACGCAGTATTTT

v_gene: TRBV14
abundance: .
d_gene: .
j_gene: TRBJ2-5
CDR3aa: CASSQDSVQETQYF
CDR3nt: TGTGCCAGCAGCCAAGATTCAGTCCAAGAGACCCAGTACTTC

v_gene: TRBV20-1
abundance: .
d_gene: TRBD2
j_gene: TRBJ2-3
CDR3aa: CQPSGRGWRTDTQYF
CDR3nt: TGCCAGCCCAGCGGGAGGGGTTGGCGCACAGATACGCAGTATTTT

v_gene: TRBV10-3
abundance: .
d_gene: TRBD2
j_gene: TRBJ2-3
CDR3aa: CAISEGGSRADTQYF
CDR3nt: TGTGCCATCAGTGAAGGCGGGAGTAGGGCAGATACGCAGTATTTT

v_gene: TRBV7-2
abundance: .
d_gene: .
j_gene: TRBJ1-2
CDR3aa: CASSLLGRSYGYTF
CDR3nt: TGTGCCAGCAGCTTACTCGGCAGGTCCTATGGCTACACCTTC

v_gene: TRBV20-1
abundance: few
d_gene: .
j_gene: TRBJ1-5
CDR3aa: CSASNRADQPQHF
CDR3nt: TGCAGTGCTAGCAACAGGGCGGATCAGCCCCAGCATTTT

v_gene: TRBV14
abundance: .
d_gene: .
j_gene: TRBJ2-5
CDR3aa: CASSQGRKETQYF
CDR3nt: TGTGCCAGCAGCCAAGGACGGAAAGAGACCCAGTACTTC

v_gene: TRBV12-3/TRBV12-4
abundance: .
d_gene: .
j_gene: TRBJ1-6
CDR3aa: CASTLRGRGTYNSPLHF
CDR3nt: TGTGCCAGCACCCTACGTGGCAGGGGCACCTATAATTCACCCCTCCACTTT

v_gene: TRBV20-1
abundance: .
d_gene: .
j_gene: TRBJ1-6
CDR3aa: CSARDLGTLRSYNSPLHF
CDR3nt: TGCAGTGCTAGAGACCTCGGGACACTTCGCTCCTATAATTCACCCCTCCACTTT

v_gene: TRBV20-1
abundance: .
d_gene: TRBD2
j_gene: TRBJ2-5
CDR3aa: CSASSGGDQETQYF
CDR3nt: TGCAGTGCTAGTTCGGGAGGGGACCAAGAGACCCAGTACTTC

v_gene: TRBV7-2
abundance: .
d_gene: .
j_gene: TRBJ2-1
CDR3aa: CASSLRRRALNEQFF
CDR3nt: TGTGCCAGCAGCTTGAGGCGGAGGGCCTTGAATGAGCAGTTCTTC

v_gene: TRBV7-2
abundance: few
d_gene: .
j_gene: TRBJ2-5
CDR3aa: CASSSDGSEAQETQYF
CDR3nt: TGTGCCAGCAGCTCGGATGGGAGCGAGGCCCAAGAGACCCAGTACTTC

v_gene: TRBV20-1
abundance: .
d_gene: TRBD2
j_gene: TRBJ2-5
CDR3aa: CSAKGLAEETQYF
CDR3nt: TGCAGTGCTAAGGGACTAGCGGAAGAGACCCAGTACTTC

v_gene: TRBV20-1
abundance: few
d_gene: .
j_gene: TRBJ2-7
CDR3aa: CSARDGQQAYEQYF
CDR3nt: TGCAGTGCTAGAGATGGACAGCAAGCCTACGAGCAGTACTTC

v_gene: TRBV19
abundance: few
d_gene: TRBD1
j_gene: TRBJ2-2
CDR3aa: CASSAFDRGANTGELFF
CDR3nt: TGTGCCAGTAGTGCCTTCGACAGGGGCGCGAACACCGGGGAGCTGTTTTTT

v_gene: TRBV7-2
abundance: .
d_gene: .
j_gene: TRBJ2-5
CDR3aa: CASSLGAGHQETQYF
CDR3nt: TGTGCCAGCAGCTTAGGGGCGGGACACCAAGAGACCCAGTACTTC

v_gene: TRBV6-1
abundance: .
d_gene: .
j_gene: TRBJ2-5
CDR3aa: CAVRDKIQETQYF
CDR3nt: TGTGCCGTCCGGGACAAGATCCAAGAGACCCAGTACTTC

v_gene: TRBV20-1
abundance: .
d_gene: TRBD2
j_gene: TRBJ2-3
CDR3aa: CSARGYLAGDTSRTDTQYF
CDR3nt: TGCAGTGCTAGAGGTTATCTAGCGGGAGACACCTCGCGCACAGATACGCAGTATTTT

v_gene: TRBV2
abundance: .
d_gene: .
j_gene: TRBJ1-4
CDR3aa: CASSSRVANEKLFF
CDR3nt: TGTGCCAGCAGCTCCAGGGTGGCCAATGAAAAACTGTTTTTT

v_gene: TRBV7-9
abundance: .
d_gene: TRBD2
j_gene: TRBJ2-1
CDR3aa: CASSLEGTSGRAAEQFF
CDR3nt: TGTGCCAGCAGCTTAGAGGGGACTAGCGGGAGGGCTGCTGAGCAGTTCTTC

v_gene: TRBV6-4
abundance: .
d_gene: .
j_gene: TRBJ2-3
CDR3aa: CASSEGTTDTQYF
CDR3nt: TGTGCCAGCAGTGAGGGGACTACAGATACGCAGTATTTT

v_gene: TRBV20-1
abundance: .
d_gene: TRBD2
j_gene: TRBJ2-3
CDR3aa: CSASLSGNTDTQYF
CDR3nt: TGCAGTGCGTCCTTAAGCGGGAACACAGATACGCAGTATTTT

v_gene: TRBV5-1
abundance: .
d_gene: .
j_gene: TRBJ2-7
CDR3aa: CASSLLQGGYEQYF
CDR3nt: TGCGCCAGCAGCTTATTACAGGGAGGGTACGAGCAGTACTTC

v_gene: TRBV4-1
abundance: .
d_gene: TRBD1
j_gene: TRBJ2-1
CDR3aa: CASSQGRQGPLDNEQFF
CDR3nt: TGCGCCAGCAGCCAGGGACGACAGGGGCCGTTGGACAATGAGCAGTTCTTC

v_gene: TRBV10-1
abundance: .
d_gene: TRBD2
j_gene: TRBJ2-1
CDR3aa: CASSDGASGLLIKEQFF
CDR3nt: TGCGCCAGCAGTGATGGGGCTAGCGGCCTTCTGATCAAGGAGCAGTTCTTC

v_gene: TRBV2
abundance: .
d_gene: .
j_gene: TRBJ2-1
CDR3aa: CASSETSYYNEQFF
CDR3nt: TGTGCCAGCAGTGAGACTAGTTACTACAATGAGCAGTTCTTC

v_gene: TRBV20-1
abundance: few
d_gene: TRBD2
j_gene: TRBJ2-2
CDR3aa: CSARTSGQNTGELFF
CDR3nt: TGCAGTGCTAGAACTAGCGGGCAGAACACCGGGGAGCTGTTTTTT

v_gene: TRBV2
abundance: .
d_gene: .
j_gene: TRBJ1-2
CDR3aa: CASSSEPTNYGYTF
CDR3nt: TGTGCCAGCAGTTCAGAACCGACTAACTATGGCTACACCTTC

v_gene: TRBV30
abundance: .
d_gene: .
j_gene: TRBJ2-7
CDR3aa: CAWSAGSRHEQYF
CDR3nt: TGTGCCTGGAGTGCGGGGTCGCGGCACGAGCAGTACTTC

v_gene: TRBV7-2
abundance: .
d_gene: .
j_gene: TRBJ1-2
CDR3aa: CASSLDGTYHGYTF
CDR3nt: TGTGCCAGCAGCCTAGACGGCACCTACCATGGCTACACCTTC

v_gene: TRBV20-1
abundance: .
d_gene: TRBD2
j_gene: TRBJ2-1
CDR3aa: CSARASGRDEQFF
CDR3nt: TGCAGTGCTAGAGCTAGCGGGCGGGATGAGCAGTTCTTC

v_gene: TRBV24-1
abundance: .
d_gene: TRBD2
j_gene: TRBJ2-7
CDR3aa: CASSAAYSSGYEQYF
CDR3nt: TGTGCCAGCAGCGCGGCGTACTCTAGCGGATACGAGCAGTACTTC

v_gene: TRBV15
abundance: .
d_gene: .
j_gene: TRBJ1-3
CDR3aa: CATSPLDVSAGNTIYF
CDR3nt: TGTGCCACCAGCCCCCTGGATGTCAGTGCTGGAAACACCATATATTTT

v_gene: TRBV20-1
abundance: .
d_gene: TRBD2
j_gene: TRBJ2-1
CDR3aa: CSASGSLAGEVEQFF
CDR3nt: TGCAGTGCTAGTGGATCCCTAGCGGGAGAGGTTGAGCAGTTCTTC

v_gene: TRBV20-1
abundance: few
d_gene: TRBD2
j_gene: TRBJ2-2
CDR3aa: CSARSPSGSTGELFF
CDR3nt: TGCAGTGCTAGAAGTCCTAGCGGGAGCACCGGGGAGCTGTTTTTT

v_gene: TRBV19
abundance: .
d_gene: .
j_gene: TRBJ2-1
CDR3aa: CASSTFRGNYNEQFF
CDR3nt: TGTGCCAGTAGTACCTTCCGGGGGAACTACAATGAGCAGTTCTTC

v_gene: TRBV6-1
abundance: .
d_gene: .
j_gene: TRBJ1-1
CDR3aa: CASKGVNTEAFF
CDR3nt: TGTGCCAGCAAAGGGGTGAACACTGAAGCTTTCTTT

v_gene: TRBV11-2
abundance: .
d_gene: TRBD1
j_gene: TRBJ1-2
CDR3aa: CASSLDRVIGYTF
CDR3nt: TGTGCCAGCAGCCTGGACAGGGTAATTGGCTACACCTTC

v_gene: TRBV19
abundance: few
d_gene: TRBD2
j_gene: TRBJ2-7
CDR3aa: CASKLAGTDYEQYF
CDR3nt: TGTGCCAGTAAGCTAGCGGGGACAGACTACGAGCAGTACTTC

v_gene: TRBV7-8
abundance: .
d_gene: TRBD2
j_gene: TRBJ2-7
CDR3aa: CASSLGLAGVLREQYF
CDR3nt: TGTGCCAGCAGCTTAGGACTAGCGGGAGTACTTCGCGAGCAGTACTTC

v_gene: TRBV5-1
abundance: .
d_gene: .
j_gene: TRBJ1-5
CDR3aa: CASSFFPNQPQHF
CDR3nt: TGCGCCAGCAGCTTTTTTCCTAATCAGCCCCAGCATTTT

v_gene: TRBV7-2
abundance: .
d_gene: .
j_gene: TRBJ1-2
CDR3aa: CASSLTFGYTF
CDR3nt: TGTGCCAGCAGCCTGACGTTCGGCTACACCTTC

v_gene: TRBV27
abundance: .
d_gene: .
j_gene: TRBJ2-7
CDR3aa: CASSLSMGRYYEQYF
CDR3nt: TGTGCCAGCAGTTTAAGTATGGGCAGATACTACGAGCAGTACTTC

v_gene: TRBV20-1
abundance: .
d_gene: .
j_gene: TRBJ2-7
CDR3aa: CSAGARGGYEQYF
CDR3nt: TGCAGTGCTGGGGCCAGGGGGGGTTACGAGCAGTACTTC

v_gene: TRBV7-9
abundance: .
d_gene: .
j_gene: TRBJ2-7
CDR3aa: CASSLYGTSPSGEQYF
CDR3nt: TGTGCCAGCAGCTTGTATGGTACTAGTCCTTCGGGGGAGCAGTACTTC

v_gene: TRBV6-5
abundance: few
d_gene: TRBD2
j_gene: TRBJ2-3
CDR3aa: CASSYGGRAPDTQYF
CDR3nt: TGTGCCAGCAGTTACGGCGGGAGGGCCCCAGATACGCAGTATTTT